The entry that follows covers one T cell receptor (beta chain) sequence. Its antigen is unknown. Per-base qualities were not stored, and no clone one base away is much larger. This sample stems from a study of shared clonotypes between healthy human individuals (dated by TCRdb to about 2020). Looking at the study overall: Three men and a couple of women, aged 18 to 49 years, made up the cohort. To estimate repertoire size and how much clonotype sharing occurs between individuals, the study deeply sequenced the blood TCR repertoires of 4 to 6 healthy adults. For each donor, CD4 naive and CD4 memory were each run on three plates, CD8 naive on two plates, and CD8 memory on one plate. To increase sequencing depth and limit assay-specific biases, TCR repertoire library preparation and sequencing were carried out by different laboratories using diverse techniques. Per donor, leukapheresis produced somewhere between about 0.8 and 9.5 billion PBMCs.

The paper as a whole reports these results and caveats: Rarefaction of sorted-subset datasets indicated incomplete sequencing despite the large sequencing depth. Because the study included a small number of donors, the genetic and exposure-history diversity represented was limited. Sampling was restricted to blood, and TCR repertoires in tissues likely differ from the TCR repertoires found in blood. When four donors were compared, the shared fraction of clonotypes was about 5% for naive CD4, about 4% for naive CD8, 2% to 2.5% for memory CD4, and around 0.37% for memory CD8. Based on pairwise subsampling, the degree of clonotype sharing among donors was expected to be affected by sequencing depth. Larger estimated clonotype richness was generally found for naive subsets than for memory subsets. Higher generation probabilities were observed for clonotypes shared by all four sorted-subset donors than for non-shared clonotypes.

TCR CDR3 regions were amplified from genomic DNA by multiplex PCR using the deep immunoSEQ assay. Extracted genomic DNA from each cell subset was distributed evenly across all wells of several immunoSEQ 96-well plates, and each plate was treated as a replicate. For sorted subsets, each replicate PCR was loaded with about 200 ng genomic DNA, equivalent to 30,000 to 35,000 T cell genomes. The purified libraries were quantified using a Qubit 3.0 fluorometer, sized with a Bioanalyzer 2100, and then quantified again using the KAPA Library Quantification kit. Every immunoSEQ 96-well plate was sequenced on a separate single-read 150-cycle Illumina NextSeq 550 flow cell. The published analysis was carried out like this. Because the immunoSEQ output included only junctional sequences and no quality scores, the filtering could not be the same as the filtering used for full-length reads. Sequences were annotated with PyIR, a Python wrapper for IgBLAST v1.9, using IMGT germline references to assign V/J genes and CDR3. Reads were removed for weak V/J assignments (E-value above 1e-6), missing CDR3, stop codons, out-of-frame junctions, or ambiguous translated residues. V3J clonotypes were defined as sequences sharing the same inferred V gene, J gene, and CDR3 amino acid sequence. To compute the percentage overlap between repertoires, the number of shared unique clonotypes was divided by the size of the smaller repertoire. Repertoire richness was assessed with RTK rarefaction, the Chao1 estimator, and Recon v2.1 estimates of unobserved clonotypes. OLGA was used to compute generation probabilities for all TCRbeta clonotypes that the gDNA method yielded from several donors. This immuneACCESS table, as held by TCRdb, lists in-frame sequences with V and J called but not all clones. Of the missing ones, under half trace to an unresolved V gene in checked studies; the others have no known cause. The V and J calls and the clone size are those of that table, but D and trimming were determined from the DNA. The sample contains about 1 million clones, about three quarters of them found a single time. In total, the top ten clones hold roughly 1.4% of the sample.

After removal of 0 bases from V and 6 bases from J, the junction retains 10 bases not matched to a gene. CDR1 KGHSH and CDR2 LQKENI were looked up in the germline V gene. From the cysteine through the phenylalanine, the CDR3 covers 17 amino acids. The read is trimmed to its CDR3 DNA, 51 bases read in frame from base 1. Donors were healthy HIV-negative adults with no recently reported acute infections or vaccinations. Only Caucasian adults living in Nashville, Tennessee, USA were represented among the donors. CD4+ T cells were enriched through magnetic negative selection, after which naive cells were positively selected on CD45RA and the remaining negative fraction served as the memory subset. Blood was obtained by leukapheresis, after which PBMCs were separated by Ficoll-Histopaque density gradient centrifugation and cryopreserved in liquid nitrogen vapor phase. Analytical flow cytometry was used to check the purity and quantity of each magnetically sorted T cell population. Genomic DNA was isolated from every sorted fraction and measured by UV absorbance on a Nanodrop 2000c.

The origin of this receptor is a man younger than 35 in good health. Sequenced material: memory CD4+ T cells sorted from blood. This sample's cell subset or site label indicates: CD45RA-negative fraction. The chain couples TRBV18 to TRBJ2-3; 9 bases in the middle match TRBD2. The bases read TGTGCCAGCTCACCACCAGTAGCGGGAGTGTTTCGGGATACGCAGTATTTT. It codes for CASSPPVAGVFRDTQYF.